One sample yielded the 25 T cell receptor beta chains listed below, sequenced in a study of shared clonotypes between healthy human individuals. TCRdb keeps only in-frame clones here, not all; method: immunoSEQ multiplex PCR. Of some 2 million clones listed, 85% to 95% are singletons. What was sequenced was naive CD4+ T cells sorted from blood. The subset here: CD45RA+ positively selected. The source of these receptors is a man aged 18-30 years in good health.

The rearrangement links TRBV25-1 to TRBJ1-1, with TRBD1 as a possible D gene (5 bases). Per germline, CDR1 MGHDK and CDR2 SYGVNS. The length of the CDR3 is 14 residues. V shed 1 base and J shed 5 bases, with 11 bases lying between them. CDR3: CASSESGGRTEAFF. CDR3 DNA: TGTGCCAGCAGTGAATCTGGGGGGAGGACTGAAGCTTTCTTT.

This rearrangement joins TRBV5-1 to TRBJ1-2; a possible D gene is TRBD1 (6 bases). The CDR3 length is 19 residues. Germline V lookup: CDR1 SGHRS, CDR2 YFSETQ. Trimming shortened V by 2 bases and J by 2 bases, and 25 bases separated the two germline ends. The CDR3, as DNA: TGCGCCAGCAGCTTAGATTCGGACCGGACAGTCCCAGGGAACTATGGCTACACCTTC. It translates to CASSLDSDRTVPGNYGYTF. Complete variable domain (other parts from reference TRBV5-1 and TRBJ1-2): KAGVTQTPRYLIKTRGQQVTLSCSPISGHRSVSWYQQTPGQGLQFLFEYFSETQRNKGNFPGRFSGRQFSNSRSEMNVSTLELGDSALYLCASSLDSDRTVPGNYGYTFGSGTRLTVV.

CDR3 residues: CASSQDSISYEQYF. CDR3 sequence (DNA): TGCGCCAGCAGCCAGGACAGTATTTCCTACGAGCAGTACTTC. The J gene is TRBJ2-7, the V gene TRBV5-1; possibly TRBD1 for D (6 bases). The CDR3 extends over 14 amino acids. CDR1 is SGHRS, CDR2 YFSETQ, per germline. V dropped 4 bases and J dropped 1 base, with 12 bases sitting between them.

The chain recombines TRBV7-9 with TRBJ2-1; tentative D call: TRBD2 (6 bases). Germline V gives CDR1 SEHNR, CDR2 FQNEAQ (reference sequence). Between the trimmed V and J ends, which lost 5 bases and 2 bases, there was a span of 10 bases. The CDR3 has 14 residues. CDR3 bases: TGTGCCAGCAGCACAGCGGGCCCCTACAATGAGCAGTTCTTC. It yields the protein CASSTAGPYNEQFF. The complete variable domain, with remaining parts taken from reference TRBV7-9 and TRBJ2-1, reads DTGVSQNPRHKITKRGQNVTFRCDPISEHNRLYWYRQTLGQGPEFLTYFQNEAQLEKSRLLSDRFSAERPKGSFSTLEIQRTEQGDSAMYLCASSTAGPYNEQFFGPGTRLTVL.

The chain employs TRBV11-1 and TRBJ1-6; TRBD1 matches at 10 bases. V shed 3 bases and J 2 bases; nucleotides not matched to a gene: 4. CDR1 is SGHAT and CDR2 is FQDESV in the germline V gene (reference sequence). The CDR3 has 17 residues. The CDR3 coding sequence is TGTGCCAGCAGCTTTCGACAGGGGGCTACCTATAATTCACCCCTCCACTTT. Translating it yields CASSFRQGATYNSPLHF.

The CDR3 protein is CAISEKPGQSSYEQYF. The CDR3 coding sequence is TGTGCCATCAGTGAAAAGCCGGGACAGAGCTCCTACGAGCAGTACTTC. The V and J genes are TRBV10-3 and TRBJ2-7; 7 bases match TRBD1. CDR1 is ENHRY, CDR2 SYGVKD, per germline. With V trimmed by 3 bases and J by 0 bases, 8 bases remained unmatched. CDR3 length: 16 amino acids.

The count of this clone is one. The J gene is TRBJ2-7, the V gene TRBV10-1; 9 positions agree with TRBD1. The germline gives CDR1 WNHNN, CDR2 SYGVQD (reference sequence). The CDR3 extends over 17 amino acids. The J segment lost 0 bases and the V segment lost 7 bases, leaving 13 bases of the junction unmatched. The CDR3 coding sequence is TGCGCCAGCAAGTTACCTAGCCCGGGACAGGGCTCCTACGAGCAGTACTTC. It specifies CASKLPSPGQGSYEQYF.

V usage is TRBV5-6 and J usage is TRBJ2-7; perhaps TRBD2 as D (6 bases). Germline CDR1 and CDR2: SGHDT and YYEEEE. V gave up 2 bases and J gave up 8 bases, with 20 bases separating them. There are 15 residues in the CDR3. The CDR3 sequence is CASSFPGLKPRKQYF. The CDR3 region has the DNA TGTGCCAGCAGCTTTCCGGGACTTAAGCCTAGGAAGCAGTACTTC.

J is TRBJ2-7 and V is TRBV19, with D perhaps assigned TRBD1 or TRBD2 (5 bases each). Trimming removed 1 base at V and 0 bases at J, with 7 bases between. The CDR3 runs 14 residues. Germline loops: CDR1 LNHDA, CDR2 SQIVND (reference sequence). Here the CDR3 DNA reads TGTGCCAGTAGTATAGTAGGGACCTCCTACGAGCAGTACTTC. Translation: CASSIVGTSYEQYF.

The J gene is TRBJ2-7, the V gene TRBV6-1, with D possibly matching TRBD1 (5 bases). CDR1 and CDR2 from the germline V gene are MNHNS and SASEGT. CDR3 length equals 12 residues. With 0 bases removed from V and 6 bases from J, the gap between germline ends came to 6 bases. CDR3 sequence (DNA): TGTGCCAGCAGTGAAGCCCAGGGCGAGCAGTACTTC. Amino acid sequence: CASSEAQGEQYF.

This sequence joins TRBV4-1 and TRBJ2-3, with D maybe TRBD1 (6 bases). The CDR3 loop spans 18 amino acids. CDR1 and CDR2 from the germline V gene are MGHRA and YSYEKL. The V gene lost 4 bases and the J gene lost 0 bases, with 20 bases spanning the gap. This CDR3 reads CASSRGWSGTLSTDTQYF. CDR3 DNA: TGCGCCAGCAGCCGGGGTTGGTCCGGGACACTAAGCACAGATACGCAGTATTTT.

This chain links TRBV6-5 with TRBJ2-1, with 8 bases fitting TRBD1. Per germline, CDR1 MNHEY and CDR2 SVGAGI. CDR3 length: 15 residues. V was pared by 2 bases and J by 6 bases, with 6 bases of the junction left unmatched. CDR3 bases: TGTGCCAGCAGTTACAGAGACAGGGGCGGCAATGAGCAGTTCTTC. Its protein is CASSYRDRGGNEQFF.

In the case of this clone: The sample contains more than one DNA sequence encoding this CDR3. The V and J genes are TRBV5-1 and TRBJ2-7; D gene uncertain. CDR3 size: 12 residues. Deletions cut 2 bases from V and 2 bases from J, with 5 bases between. Germline-derived CDR1 and CDR2 are SGHRS and YFSETQ. The chain's CDR3 is CASSFNTYEQYF. The CDR3 nucleotides read TGCGCCAGCAGCTTCAATACCTACGAGCAGTACTTC. Complete variable domain (other parts from reference TRBV5-1 and TRBJ2-7): KAGVTQTPRYLIKTRGQQVTLSCSPISGHRSVSWYQQTPGQGLQFLFEYFSETQRNKGNFPGRFSGRQFSNSRSEMNVSTLELGDSALYLCASSFNTYEQYFGPGTRLTVT.

This clone is a singleton in its sample. The chain has TRBV16 and TRBJ2-5; TRBD1 matches 7 bases. The CDR3 totals 14 residues. Germline lookup yields CDR1 KGHSY and CDR2 FQNENV. V trimming: 1 base; J trimming: 4 bases; junction bases outside the gene matches: 3. The CDR3 nucleotides read TGTGCCAGCAGCCAATATAACAGGGGAGAGACCCAGTACTTC. Translating it yields CASSQYNRGETQYF. The full variable domain, rest sourced from reference TRBV16 and TRBJ2-5, is GEEVAQTPKHLVRGEGQKAKLYCAPIKGHSYVFWYQQVLKNEFKFLISFQNENVFDETGMPKERFSAKCLPNSPCSLEIQATKLEDSAVYFCASSQYNRGETQYFGPGTRLLVL.

This clone was found a few times. The V gene is TRBV6-5, the J gene TRBJ1-6, with 8 bases lining up with TRBD1. Germline lookup yields CDR1 MNHEY and CDR2 SVGAGI. Unmatched junction bases numbered 8, after V lost 6 bases and J lost 10 bases. CDR3 length: 14 residues. The CDR3 loop is CASSTGQGGSPLHF. The CDR3 DNA reads as TGTGCCAGCAGCACCGGACAGGGAGGATCACCCCTCCACTTT.

The chain couples TRBV2 to TRBJ1-2, with D tentatively TRBD1 (5 bases). The CDR3 runs to 14 residues. CDR1 is SNHLY and CDR2 is FYNNEI in the germline V gene. V was shortened by 8 bases and J by 8 bases, with 21 bases between the two germline ends. CDR3 amino acids: CASVIPRGPWGYTF. For the CDR3, the DNA is TGTGCCAGCGTCATTCCCCGGGGCCCTTGGGGCTACACCTTC.

The chain has TRBV5-1 and TRBJ1-6, with a tentative D call TRBD1 (6 bases). Germline CDR1 and CDR2: SGHRS and YFSETQ. The CDR3 sequence is 15 residues long. Between the trimmed V and J ends, which lost 3 bases and 7 bases, there was a span of 14 bases. CDR3 in DNA: TGCGCCAGCAGCTCGGATGGACAGAGCAATTCACCCCTCCACTTT. This encodes CASSSDGQSNSPLHF.

The rearrangement uses TRBV11-2 and TRBJ1-3; 8 bases match TRBD1. Trimming cost V 11 bases and J 5 bases; bases outside gene matches: 11. CDR1 is SGHAT and CDR2 is FQNNGV in the germline V gene. This CDR3 is 14 amino acids long. CDR3 loop: CACSQGAKRNTIYF. The CDR3 bases are TGTGCCTGCTCCCAGGGGGCGAAAAGAAACACCATATATTTT.

Of note for this clone: At the DNA level, this CDR3 is encoded by other sequences in the same sample as well. V and J are TRBV5-1 and TRBJ2-1; 12 bases match TRBD1. The CDR3 loop spans 15 amino acids. CDR1 is SGHRS and CDR2 is YFSETQ in the germline V gene. V was pared by 3 bases and J by 4 bases, with 2 bases of the junction left unmatched. In DNA form, the CDR3 reads TGCGCCAGCAGCTCGGGACAGGGGGCTTACAATGAGCAGTTCTTC. Protein: CASSSGQGAYNEQFF. Combining the CDR3 with reference TRBV5-1 and TRBJ2-1 gives the whole variable domain KAGVTQTPRYLIKTRGQQVTLSCSPISGHRSVSWYQQTPGQGLQFLFEYFSETQRNKGNFPGRFSGRQFSNSRSEMNVSTLELGDSALYLCASSSGQGAYNEQFFGPGTRLTVL.

CDR3 amino acids: CAISPGQIGYTF. The CDR3 coding sequence is TGTGCCATCAGCCCAGGGCAAATTGGCTACACCTTC. The chain is built from TRBV10-3 and TRBJ1-2; TRBD1 is a possible D gene (5 bases). Germline CDR1 ENHRY, CDR2 SYGVKD. The ends were cut back, 6 bases at V and 7 bases at J, with 12 bases in the middle. The CDR3 is 12 amino acids.

The chain combines TRBV2 with TRBJ1-2; D is ambiguous. Trimming took off 4 bases at V and 6 bases at J, with 12 bases between the two ends. Germline CDR1 SNHLY, CDR2 FYNNEI. This CDR3 is built from 13 residues. The CDR3 spells CASSVKGANGYTF. CDR3 DNA sequence: TGTGCCAGCAGTGTTAAGGGCGCCAATGGCTACACCTTC.

On this clone: Different DNA sequences within this sample yield the same CDR3. This chain uses TRBV18 with TRBJ2-5; D possibly uses TRBD1 or TRBD2 (6 bases each). Trimming pared 2 bases from V and 5 bases from J, leaving 12 bases between. From germline, CDR1 is KGHSH and CDR2 LQKENI. The CDR3 sequence is 14 residues long. CDR3 sequence (DNA): TGTGCCAGCTCACCAACACAGGGAGGCGAGACCCAGTACTTC. Residues: CASSPTQGGETQYF. The whole variable domain, filled in from reference TRBV18 and TRBJ2-5, reads NAGVMQNPRHLVRRRGQEARLRCSPMKGHSHVYWYRQLPEEGLKFMVYLQKENIIDESGMPKERFSAEFPKEGPSILRIQQVVRGDSAAYFCASSPTQGGETQYFGPGTRLLVL.

This clone was seen just once. A single base separates this from a much larger clone, so it may be a read error. Other nucleotide sequences in the sample specify the same CDR3. The CDR3 here is CASSFAALSGISYEQYF. DNA of the CDR3: TGTGCCAGCAGTTTTGCCGCCTTATCGGGGATCTCCTACGAGCAGTACTTC. The V gene is TRBV11-2, the J gene TRBJ2-7; TRBD2 might be the D (5 bases). The ends were cut back, 6 bases at V and 0 bases at J, with 21 bases in the middle. The germline V gene has CDR1 SGHAT and CDR2 FQNNGV. The CDR3 is 17 amino acids.

As to this clone: This same CDR3 is encoded by further DNA sequences in the sample. V gene TRBV9 combines with J gene TRBJ1-4; D not resolved. The V gene's germline CDR1 is SGDLS and CDR2 YYNGEE. V shed 0 bases and J shed 8 bases, with 14 bases lying between them. CDR3 size: 15 residues. Here the CDR3 DNA reads TGTGCCAGCAGCGTAGGTTCGTCGGGGAGCGAAAAACTGTTTTTT. Translating gives CASSVGSSGSEKLFF.

The rearrangement links TRBV28 to TRBJ2-1; possibly TRBD1 for D (5 bases). CDR1 is MDHEN and CDR2 is SYDVKM in the germline V gene. The CDR3 sequence is 16 residues long. V shed 3 bases and J shed 6 bases, with 18 bases lying between them. The CDR3 reads CASSLRQWSDGNEQFF. The CDR3 DNA follows: TGTGCCAGCAGTTTGAGACAGTGGTCGGATGGCAATGAGCAGTTCTTC.